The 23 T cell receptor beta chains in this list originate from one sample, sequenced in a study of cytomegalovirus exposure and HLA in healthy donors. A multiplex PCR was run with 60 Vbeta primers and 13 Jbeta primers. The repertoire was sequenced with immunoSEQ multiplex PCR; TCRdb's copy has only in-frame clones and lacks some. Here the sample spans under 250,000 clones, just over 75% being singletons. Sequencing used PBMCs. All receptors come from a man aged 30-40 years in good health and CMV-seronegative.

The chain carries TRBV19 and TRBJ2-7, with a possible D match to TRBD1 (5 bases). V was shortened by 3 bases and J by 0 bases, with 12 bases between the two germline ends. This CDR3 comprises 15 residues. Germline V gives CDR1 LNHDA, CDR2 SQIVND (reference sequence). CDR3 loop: CASSILVDSSYEQYF. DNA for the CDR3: TGTGCCAGTAGTATTCTCGTCGACAGCTCCTACGAGCAGTACTTC.

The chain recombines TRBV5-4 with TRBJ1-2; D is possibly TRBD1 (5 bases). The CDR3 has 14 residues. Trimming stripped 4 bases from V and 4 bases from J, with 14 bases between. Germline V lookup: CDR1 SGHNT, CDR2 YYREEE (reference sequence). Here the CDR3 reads CASSLPGGIYGYTF. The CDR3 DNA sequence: TGTGCCAGCAGCCTCCCTGGGGGGATCTATGGCTACACCTTC.

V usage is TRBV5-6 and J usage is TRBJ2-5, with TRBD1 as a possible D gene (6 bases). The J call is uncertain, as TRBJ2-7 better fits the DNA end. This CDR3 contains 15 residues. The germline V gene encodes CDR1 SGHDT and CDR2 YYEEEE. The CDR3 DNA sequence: TGTGCCAGCAGCTCTGATGGGCTAGGGGGCTACGAGCAGTACTTC. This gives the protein CASSSDGLGGYEQYF.

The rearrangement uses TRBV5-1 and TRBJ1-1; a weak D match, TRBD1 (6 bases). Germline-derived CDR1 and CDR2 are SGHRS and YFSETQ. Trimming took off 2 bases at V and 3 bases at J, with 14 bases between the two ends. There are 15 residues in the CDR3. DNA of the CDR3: TGCGCCAGCAGCTTACAGGGATCCCCTGACACTGAAGCTTTCTTT. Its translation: CASSLQGSPDTEAFF.

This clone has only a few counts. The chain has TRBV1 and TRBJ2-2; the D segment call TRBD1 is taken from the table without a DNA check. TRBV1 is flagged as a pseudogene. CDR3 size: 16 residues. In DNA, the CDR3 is TGCACCAGCAGCCAAGCCGCAGGGGAAGAAACCGGGGAGCTGTTTTTT. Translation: CTSSQAAGEETGELFF.

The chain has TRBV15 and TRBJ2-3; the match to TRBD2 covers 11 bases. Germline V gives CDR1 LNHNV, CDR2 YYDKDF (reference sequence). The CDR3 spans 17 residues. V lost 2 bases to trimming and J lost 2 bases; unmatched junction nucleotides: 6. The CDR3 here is CATSRPHSGRDTDTQYF. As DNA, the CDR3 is TGTGCCACCAGCAGACCACATAGCGGGAGGGACACAGATACGCAGTATTTT.

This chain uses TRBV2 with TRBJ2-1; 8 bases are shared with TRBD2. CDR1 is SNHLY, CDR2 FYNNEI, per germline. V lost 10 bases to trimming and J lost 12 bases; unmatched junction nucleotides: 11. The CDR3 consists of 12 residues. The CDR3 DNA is TGTGCCACCTCCGGGACTAGTCAAAGGCAGTTCTTC. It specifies CATSGTSQRQFF.

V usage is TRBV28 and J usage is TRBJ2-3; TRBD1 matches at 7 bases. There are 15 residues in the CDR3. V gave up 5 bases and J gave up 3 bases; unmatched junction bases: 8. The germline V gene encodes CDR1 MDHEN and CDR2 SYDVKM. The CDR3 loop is CASSQNDRVTDTQYF. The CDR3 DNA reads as TGTGCCAGCAGTCAGAACGACAGGGTGACAGATACGCAGTATTTT. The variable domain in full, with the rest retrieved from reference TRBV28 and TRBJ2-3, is DVKVTQSSRYLVKRTGEKVFLECVQDMDHENMFWYRQDPGLGLRLIYFSYDVKMKEKGDIPEGYSVSREKKERFSLILESASTNQTSMYLCASSQNDRVTDTQYFGPGTRLTVL.

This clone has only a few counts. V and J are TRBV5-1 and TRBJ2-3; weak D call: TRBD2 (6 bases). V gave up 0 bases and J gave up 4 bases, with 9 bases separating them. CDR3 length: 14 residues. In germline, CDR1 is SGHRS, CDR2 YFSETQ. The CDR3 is CASSLGRDSDTQYF. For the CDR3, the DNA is TGCGCCAGCAGCTTGGGGCGGGATTCAGATACGCAGTATTTT. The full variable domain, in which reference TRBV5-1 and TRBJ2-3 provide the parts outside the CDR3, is KAGVTQTPRYLIKTRGQQVTLSCSPISGHRSVSWYQQTPGQGLQFLFEYFSETQRNKGNFPGRFSGRQFSNSRSEMNVSTLELGDSALYLCASSLGRDSDTQYFGPGTRLTVL.

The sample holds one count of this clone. The CDR3 loop reads CATSREGTGGETQYF. CDR3 coding DNA: TGTGCCACCAGCAGAGAAGGGACAGGGGGAGAGACCCAGTACTTC. This chain connects TRBV15 to TRBJ2-5, with TRBD1 matching over 11 bases. The V gene's germline CDR1 is LNHNV and CDR2 YYDKDF (reference sequence). Trimming cost V 0 bases and J 4 bases; bases outside gene matches: 1. The CDR3 runs 15 residues.

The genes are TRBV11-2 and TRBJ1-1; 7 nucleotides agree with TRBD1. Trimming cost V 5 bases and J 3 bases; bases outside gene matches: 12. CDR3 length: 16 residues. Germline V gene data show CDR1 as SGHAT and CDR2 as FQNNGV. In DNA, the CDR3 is TGTGCCAGCAGCCCGGGGACAGCAAGCCACTACACTGAAGCTTTCTTT. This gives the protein CASSPGTASHYTEAFF.

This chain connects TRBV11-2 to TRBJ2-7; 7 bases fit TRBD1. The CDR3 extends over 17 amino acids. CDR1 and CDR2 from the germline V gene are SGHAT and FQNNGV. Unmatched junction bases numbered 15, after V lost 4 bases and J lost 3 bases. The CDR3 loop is CASSSIYPRQGGYEQYF. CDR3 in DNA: TGTGCCAGCAGCTCGATCTACCCACGACAGGGTGGCTACGAGCAGTACTTC. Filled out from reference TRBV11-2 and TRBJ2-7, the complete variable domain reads EAGVAQSPRYKIIEKRQSVAFWCNPISGHATLYWYQQILGQGPKLLIQFQNNGVVDDSQLPKDRFSAERLKGVDSTLKIQPAKLEDSAVYLCASSSIYPRQGGYEQYFGPGTRLTVT.

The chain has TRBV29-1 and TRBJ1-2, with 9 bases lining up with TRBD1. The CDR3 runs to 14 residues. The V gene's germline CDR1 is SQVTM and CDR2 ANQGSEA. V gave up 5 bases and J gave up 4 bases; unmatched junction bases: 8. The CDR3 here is CSVHPQGAGYGYTF. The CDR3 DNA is TGCAGCGTTCACCCACAGGGGGCGGGCTATGGCTACACCTTC.

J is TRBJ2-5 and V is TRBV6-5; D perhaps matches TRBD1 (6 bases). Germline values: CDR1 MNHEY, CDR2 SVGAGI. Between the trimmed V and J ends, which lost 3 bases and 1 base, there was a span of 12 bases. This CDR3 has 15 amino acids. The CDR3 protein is CASSYGGGFQETQYF. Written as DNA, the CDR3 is TGTGCCAGCAGTTATGGGGGCGGCTTCCAAGAGACCCAGTACTTC.

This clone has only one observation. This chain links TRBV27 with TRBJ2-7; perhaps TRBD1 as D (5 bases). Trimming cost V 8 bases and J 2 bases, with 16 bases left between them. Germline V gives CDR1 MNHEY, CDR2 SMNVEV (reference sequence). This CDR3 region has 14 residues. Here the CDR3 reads CASVPQGLPYEQYF. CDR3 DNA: TGTGCCAGCGTACCCCAGGGTTTACCCTACGAGCAGTACTTC.

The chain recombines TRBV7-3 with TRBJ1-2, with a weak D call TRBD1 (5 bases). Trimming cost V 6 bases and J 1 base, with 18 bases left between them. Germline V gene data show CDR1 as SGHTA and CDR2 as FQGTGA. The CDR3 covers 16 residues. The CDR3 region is CASSFIRGRDNYGYTF. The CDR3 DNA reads TGTGCCAGCAGTTTTATTAGGGGAAGGGATAACTATGGCTACACCTTC.

CDR3 region: CASSRQGLGYTF. The CDR3 nucleotides are TGTGCCAGCAGCCGACAGGGACTTGGCTACACCTTC. V gene TRBV28 combines with J gene TRBJ1-2; 7 positions match TRBD1. This CDR3 has 12 amino acids. Trimming cost V 6 bases and J 7 bases; bases outside gene matches: 5. From germline, CDR1 is MDHEN and CDR2 SYDVKM.

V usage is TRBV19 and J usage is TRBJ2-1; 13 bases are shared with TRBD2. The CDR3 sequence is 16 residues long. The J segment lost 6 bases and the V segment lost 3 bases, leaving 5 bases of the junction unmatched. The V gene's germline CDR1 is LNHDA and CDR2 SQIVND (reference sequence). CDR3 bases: TGTGCCAGTAGTATCCGGACTAGCGGGAGTCCCAATGAGCAGTTCTTC. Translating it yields CASSIRTSGSPNEQFF.

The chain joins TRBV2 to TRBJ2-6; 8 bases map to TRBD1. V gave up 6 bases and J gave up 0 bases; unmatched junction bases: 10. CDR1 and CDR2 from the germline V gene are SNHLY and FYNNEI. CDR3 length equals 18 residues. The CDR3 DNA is TGTGCCAGCAGGGCGCCAGGACAGGGTAGCTCTGGGGCCAACGTCCTGACTTTC. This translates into CASRAPGQGSSGANVLTF.

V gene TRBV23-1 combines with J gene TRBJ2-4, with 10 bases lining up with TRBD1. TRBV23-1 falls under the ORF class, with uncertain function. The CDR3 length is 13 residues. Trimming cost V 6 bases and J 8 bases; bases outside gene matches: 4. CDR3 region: CASRTGGADIQYF. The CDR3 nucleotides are TGCGCCAGCAGGACAGGGGGCGCGGACATTCAGTACTTC.

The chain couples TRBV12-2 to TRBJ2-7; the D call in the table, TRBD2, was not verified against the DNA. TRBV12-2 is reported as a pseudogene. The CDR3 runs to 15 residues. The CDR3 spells CASHLAGTDFYEQYF. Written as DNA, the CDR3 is TGTGCAAGTCACCTCGCCGGGACTGACTTCTACGAGCAGTACTTC.

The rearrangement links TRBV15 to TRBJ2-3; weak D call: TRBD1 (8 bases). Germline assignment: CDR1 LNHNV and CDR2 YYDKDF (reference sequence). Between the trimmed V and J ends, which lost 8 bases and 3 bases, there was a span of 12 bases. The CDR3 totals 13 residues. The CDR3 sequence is CATLQGGTDTQYF. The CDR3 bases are TGTGCCACCTTACAGGGGGGGACAGATACGCAGTATTTT.

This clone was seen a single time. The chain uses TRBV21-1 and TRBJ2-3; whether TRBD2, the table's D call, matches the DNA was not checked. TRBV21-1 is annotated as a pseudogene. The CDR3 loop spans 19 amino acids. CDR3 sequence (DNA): TGTGCCAGCAGCATAGGACTAGCGGGATCGGAATGCCGCACAGATACGCAGTATTTT. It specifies CASSIGLAGSECRTDTQYF.